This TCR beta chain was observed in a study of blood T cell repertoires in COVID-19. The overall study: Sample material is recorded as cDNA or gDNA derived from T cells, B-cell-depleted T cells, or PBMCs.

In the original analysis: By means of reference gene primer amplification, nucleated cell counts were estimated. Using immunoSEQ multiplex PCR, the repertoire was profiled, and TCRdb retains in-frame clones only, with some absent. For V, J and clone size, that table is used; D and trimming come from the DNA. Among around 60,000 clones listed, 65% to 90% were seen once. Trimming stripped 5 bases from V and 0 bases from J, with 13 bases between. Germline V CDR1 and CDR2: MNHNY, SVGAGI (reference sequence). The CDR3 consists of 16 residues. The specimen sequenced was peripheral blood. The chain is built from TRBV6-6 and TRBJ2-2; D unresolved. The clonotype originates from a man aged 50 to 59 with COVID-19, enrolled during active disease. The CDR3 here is CASSPPKAANTGELFF. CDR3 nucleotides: TGTGCCAGCAGTCCCCCGAAAGCCGCGAACACCGGGGAGCTGTTTTTT.